This T cell receptor (beta chain) was sequenced during a study of blood T cell repertoires in COVID-19. The wider study: Material from acute and convalescent COVID-19 was sourced from the United States, Italy and Spain.

Per the original data handling: Amplification of reference gene primers provided the estimated nucleated cell counts. Generated by immunoSEQ multiplex PCR, the TCRdb table keeps only in-frame clones and is missing some. V and J calls and clone size are copied from that table; D and trimming were computed from the DNA. The sample holds approximately 300,000 clones, about 90% seen once. Ages ranged from about 18 to 89 years, with residence in about 23 US areas. Participants' own reports of clinical history determined their cohort assignment. Trimming removed 2 bases at V and 4 bases at J, with 12 bases between. The germline CDR1 and CDR2 sequences are LGHDT and YNNKEL (reference sequence). The CDR3 sequence is 15 residues long.

The sequencing sample was made of PBMCs or T cells enriched from blood (not recorded which). The chain has TRBV3-1 (or the pseudogene TRBV3-2) and TRBJ1-3; D call uncertain. This TCR derives from a woman under 40 who had recovered from COVID-19. CDR3 region: CASSQLAGSGNTIYF. The CDR3 nucleotides are TGTGCCAGCAGCCAACTCGCCGGTTCCGGAAACACCATATATTTT.